Below, 22 T cell receptor beta chains from the same sample are listed, as sequenced in a study of identical twins. TCRdb re-called the 5' RACE reads with MiXCR, one entry per CDR3 protein. The sample lists 250,000 or so distinct CDR3 sequences, about 8.3% occurring once. Another study also made use of these data, one on yellow fever vaccine responses in identical twins.

Sequencing was done on a sample of CD8+ T cells sorted from blood. These receptors were obtained from a woman under 30 in good health.

This clonotype has just a few counts. The chain employs TRBV6-5 and TRBJ2-1; possibly TRBD1 for D (6 bases). Trimming took off 0 bases at V and 6 bases at J, with 12 bases between the two ends. The CDR3 is 15 residues long. Germline assignment: CDR1 MNHEY and CDR2 SVGAGI. CDR3: CASSYSRGQFNEQFF. The DNA of the CDR3 is TGTGCCAGCAGTTACTCCAGGGGACAATTCAATGAGCAGTTCTTC.

This clonotype was picked up a small number of times. The CDR3 reads CSADVAGINTGELFF. The CDR3 nucleotides are TGCAGTGCTGACGTGGCGGGGATTAACACCGGGGAGCTGTTTTTT. The chain employs TRBV20-1 and TRBJ2-2, with D perhaps TRBD2 (6 bases). Germline V gives CDR1 DFQATT, CDR2 SNEGSKA (reference sequence). The CDR3 runs to 15 residues. V dropped 5 bases and J dropped 2 bases, with 15 bases sitting between them.

This clonotype was counted ten times or more. This chain uses TRBV7-9 with TRBJ2-7; D is perhaps TRBD1 or TRBD2 (6 bases each). Germline assignment: CDR1 SEHNR and CDR2 FQNEAQ (reference sequence). The CDR3 spans 13 residues. Trimming removed 5 bases from V and 4 bases from J, with 12 bases in between. This chain's CDR3 is CASSPGAGYEQYF. CDR3 DNA sequence: TGTGCCAGCAGCCCGGGGGCCGGATACGAGCAGTACTTC. The variable domain in full, with the rest retrieved from reference TRBV7-9 and TRBJ2-7, is DTGVSQNPRHKITKRGQNVTFRCDPISEHNRLYWYRQTLGQGPEFLTYFQNEAQLEKSRLLSDRFSAERPKGSFSTLEIQRTEQGDSAMYLCASSPGAGYEQYFGPGTRLTVT.

This clonotype was recorded many times. The chain couples TRBV4-2 to TRBJ2-1, with D perhaps TRBD2 (6 bases). CDR3 size: 12 residues. The germline gives CDR1 LGHNA, CDR2 YNFKEQ. V was pared by 3 bases and J by 6 bases, with 6 bases between. CDR3 loop: CASSHGGNEQFF. The CDR3 bases are TGTGCCAGCAGCCACGGGGGCAATGAGCAGTTCTTC.

J is TRBJ1-1 and V is TRBV27; D is uncertain. The CDR3 loop spans 13 amino acids. Per germline, CDR1 MNHEY and CDR2 SMNVEV (reference sequence). V was clipped by 1 base and J by 7 bases, with 10 bases between them. As DNA, the CDR3 is TGTGCCAGCAGTTTATTTGCCTGGGGTGAAGCTTTCTTT. Translating it yields CASSLFAWGEAFF.

The table lists this clonotype with a few counts. This rearrangement joins TRBV2 to TRBJ2-3; 10 bases fit TRBD1. The CDR3 runs to 15 residues. CDR1 SNHLY and CDR2 FYNNEI come from the germline V gene. The V segment lost 8 bases and the J segment 0 bases; nucleotides outside the gene matches: 5. The CDR3 region has the DNA TGTGCCAGCCCCGGGACAGGGGCTAGCACAGATACGCAGTATTTT. Its protein is CASPGTGASTDTQYF.

The chain recombines TRBV27 with TRBJ2-1; 11 positions match TRBD2. Germline assignment: CDR1 MNHEY and CDR2 SMNVEV (reference sequence). V lost 4 bases and J lost 7; bases outside the gene matches: 9. This CDR3 region has 16 residues. CDR3 sequence reads: CASSSLAGEVWNEQFF. CDR3 DNA: TGTGCCAGCAGTTCACTAGCGGGAGAGGTATGGAATGAGCAGTTCTTC.

This clonotype was seen many times. This chain uses TRBV10-3 with TRBJ2-1; 10 bases map to TRBD1. The junction had 17 bases not matched to a gene; V was cut back by 6 bases and J by 0 bases. The CDR3 spans 20 residues. CDR1 is ENHRY, CDR2 SYGVKD, per germline. The CDR3: CAISYEGTGVLVDSYNEQFF. In DNA form, the CDR3 reads TGTGCCATCAGCTACGAAGGGACAGGGGTACTAGTAGACTCCTACAATGAGCAGTTCTTC.

This clonotype has a count of ten or more. CDR3 loop: CASSFVGTYEQFF. CDR3 sequence (DNA): TGTGCCAGCAGCTTTGTTGGTACATATGAGCAGTTCTTC. This chain links TRBV11-2 with TRBJ2-1; D is undetermined. The germline gives CDR1 SGHAT, CDR2 FQNNGV. The CDR3 contains 13 residues. Trimming removed 3 bases from V and 8 bases from J, with 11 bases in between. Based on the CDR3 plus reference TRBV11-2 and TRBJ2-1, the full variable domain is EAGVAQSPRYKIIEKRQSVAFWCNPISGHATLYWYQQILGQGPKLLIQFQNNGVVDDSQLPKDRFSAERLKGVDSTLKIQPAKLEDSAVYLCASSFVGTYEQFFGPGTRLTVL.

This clonotype was seen only a few times. This chain joins TRBV6-2 or TRBV6-3 and TRBJ2-7, with TRBD2 matching over 10 bases. The germline CDR1 and CDR2 sequences are MNHEY and SVGEGT. CDR3 size: 18 residues. J lost 0 bases, V lost 7 bases, and 15 bases had no gene match. The CDR3 region has the DNA TGTGCCAGCACCGACCTGGGAACTAGCGGGGCGAGCTCCTACGAGCAGTACTTC. This codes for CASTDLGTSGASSYEQYF.

The rearrangement links TRBV30 to TRBJ1-1, with 10 bases lining up with TRBD1. The ends lost 3 bases at V and 4 bases at J; junction bases unmatched: 5. CDR3 length: 14 residues. Per the germline V gene, CDR1 is GTSNPN and CDR2 is SVGIG (reference sequence). CDR3 sequence reads: CAWRSGQGLTEAFF. DNA for the CDR3: TGTGCCTGGAGGTCGGGACAGGGGCTCACTGAAGCTTTCTTT.

There are a few counts of this clonotype. V and J are TRBV4-3 and TRBJ2-7; 7 nucleotides match TRBD1. CDR1 LGHNA and CDR2 YSLEER come from the germline V gene. After removal of 2 bases from V and 2 bases from J, the junction contained 6 bases not matched to a gene. The CDR3 runs 15 residues. The CDR3 DNA sequence: TGCGCCAGCAGCCAACTAGGACAGGCCACCTACGAGCAGTACTTC. Translating gives CASSQLGQATYEQYF.

This clonotype was seen many times. This chain uses TRBV5-1 with TRBJ2-5, with TRBD2 as a possible D gene (6 bases). The germline V and J ends were trimmed by 0 bases and 5 bases, with 14 bases remaining between them. The CDR3 spans 15 residues. Looked up from germline, CDR1 is SGHRS and CDR2 is YFSETQ. CDR3 sequence reads: CASSLAMGSGETQYF. The CDR3 DNA reads as TGCGCCAGCAGCTTGGCGATGGGCAGCGGGGAGACCCAGTACTTC.

V and J are TRBV7-9 and TRBJ2-7; no reliable D call. Germline V lookup: CDR1 SEHNR, CDR2 FQNEAQ (reference sequence). The length of the CDR3 is 14 residues. V lost 5 bases and J lost 3, with 14 bases in between. The CDR3 loop reads CASSPWTADYEQYF. The CDR3 DNA is TGTGCCAGCAGCCCTTGGACGGCAGACTACGAGCAGTACTTC. Full variable domain (rest looked up from reference TRBV7-9 and TRBJ2-7): DTGVSQNPRHKITKRGQNVTFRCDPISEHNRLYWYRQTLGQGPEFLTYFQNEAQLEKSRLLSDRFSAERPKGSFSTLEIQRTEQGDSAMYLCASSPWTADYEQYFGPGTRLTVT.

This clonotype was observed a handful of times. The chain employs TRBV6-1 and TRBJ1-2, with 8 positions matching TRBD1. The CDR3 is 15 residues long. The J segment lost 5 bases and the V segment lost 6 bases, leaving 11 bases of the junction unmatched. Germline V gene sequence: CDR1 MNHNS, CDR2 SASEGT. The chain's CDR3 is CASSSLQGADYGYTF. For the CDR3, the DNA is TGTGCCAGCAGCTCCCTGCAGGGGGCTGATTATGGCTACACCTTC.

This clonotype turned up a few times. The chain carries TRBV24-1 and TRBJ2-2, with 7 bases aligning to TRBD1. Germline V gene sequence: CDR1 KGHDR, CDR2 SFDVKD. This CDR3 comprises 16 residues. V shed 4 bases and J 2 bases; nucleotides not matched to a gene: 6. CDR3 in DNA: TGTGCCACCAGTGACCTCCGGGACAGCAACACCGGGGAGCTGTTTTTT. As protein: CATSDLRDSNTGELFF.

This clonotype was recorded many times. This CDR3 is CASRPGQGLYEQYF. CDR3 nucleotide sequence: TGTGCCAGCAGACCAGGACAGGGTCTCTACGAGCAGTACTTC. The chain is built from TRBV28 and TRBJ2-7, with 8 bases that match TRBD1. The CDR3 contains 14 residues. Germline values: CDR1 MDHEN, CDR2 SYDVKM. J was trimmed by 3 bases and V by 6 bases; bases with no gene match: 7.

This clonotype was seen more than once but under ten times. The J gene is TRBJ2-1, the V gene TRBV7-9; tentatively, D is TRBD1 (6 bases). V lost 7 bases and J 9 bases, leaving 19 bases between the germline ends. The CDR3 has 14 amino acids. Germline-derived CDR1 and CDR2 are SEHNR and FQNEAQ (reference sequence). CDR3 sequence reads: CASNPTGTLPEQFF. The DNA of the CDR3 is TGTGCCAGCAACCCAACGGGGACACTTCCTGAGCAGTTCTTC.

This clonotype was found many times. V and J are TRBV4-3 and TRBJ1-1; D possibly corresponds to TRBD1 (6 bases). Germline lookup yields CDR1 LGHNA and CDR2 YSLEER. V lost 0 bases, J lost 3 bases, and 11 bases lay in between. The CDR3 is 15 residues long. For the CDR3, the DNA is TGCGCCAGCAGCCAAGATAGGGGGGCTTACACTGAAGCTTTCTTT. It specifies CASSQDRGAYTEAFF.

This clonotype was detected ten times or more. The chain employs TRBV21-1 and TRBJ1-2; the table's D call of TRBD1 was not tested on the DNA. TRBV21-1 is annotated as a pseudogene. CDR3 length equals 15 residues. The DNA of the CDR3 is TGTGCCAGCAGCAAGCGATTCACGAGGGGGTTCGGCTACACCTTC. Translating it yields CASSKRFTRGFGYTF.

The gene calls are TRBV4-2 and TRBJ2-7, with D tentatively TRBD1 or TRBD2 (5 bases each). Per germline, CDR1 LGHNA and CDR2 YNFKEQ. This CDR3 is 16 amino acids long. V was cut by 1 base and J by 2 bases, with 15 bases left in between. The CDR3 sequence is CASSQVGAVGPYEQYF. Written as DNA, the CDR3 is TGTGCCAGCAGCCAAGTCGGGGCCGTGGGCCCCTACGAGCAGTACTTC.

V usage is TRBV4-3 and J usage is TRBJ2-1; D gene ambiguous. The CDR3 runs to 17 residues. Trimming stripped 0 bases from V and 8 bases from J, with 20 bases between. Germline V CDR1 and CDR2: LGHNA, YSLEER. CDR3 loop: CASSQDNRTAPLDEQFF. The DNA of the CDR3 is TGCGCCAGCAGCCAAGATAACCGGACCGCCCCACTCGATGAGCAGTTCTTC.